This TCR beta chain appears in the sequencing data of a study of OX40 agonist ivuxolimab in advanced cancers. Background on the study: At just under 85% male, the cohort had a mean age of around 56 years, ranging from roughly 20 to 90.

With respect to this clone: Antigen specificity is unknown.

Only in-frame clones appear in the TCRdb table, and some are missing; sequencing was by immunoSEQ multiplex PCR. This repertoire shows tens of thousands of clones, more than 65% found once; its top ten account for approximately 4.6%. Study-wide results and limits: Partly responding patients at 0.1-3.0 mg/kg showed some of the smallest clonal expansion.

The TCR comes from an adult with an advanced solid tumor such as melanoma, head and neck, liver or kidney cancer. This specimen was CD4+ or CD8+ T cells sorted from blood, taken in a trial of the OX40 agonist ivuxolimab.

The CDR3 loop reads CATSRDQQGVAYGYTF. The CDR3 region has the DNA TGTGCCACCAGCAGAGATCAGCAGGGGGTTGCATATGGCTACACCTTC. The chain joins TRBV15 to TRBJ1-2, with 7 bases identical to TRBD1. This CDR3 is built from 16 residues. J lost 5 bases, V lost 0 bases, and 9 bases had no gene match. The V gene's germline CDR1 is LNHNV and CDR2 YYDKDF (reference sequence).